This record looks at one T cell receptor beta chain sequence and its context. The antigen is not known. The sample is drawn from a study of vaccination effects on CD4 cells after COVID-19. Only in-frame clones appear in the TCRdb table, and some are missing; sequencing was by immunoSEQ multiplex PCR. The data hold under 80,000 clones, with about 80% observed a single time. In the ViraFEST assay, antigen-specific CD4+ clonotypes were identified by expansion after peptide-pool stimulation. Investigators separated out CD4+ T cells once around nine days of culture had passed. Each person got two doses of an mRNA SARS-CoV-2 vaccine, BNT162b2 or mRNA-1273. Cells had half their medium changed to IL-2 medium on days 3 and 7. The germline CDR1 and CDR2 sequences are DFQATT and SNEGSKA (reference sequence). CDR3 length: 13 amino acids. The ends were cut back, 3 bases at V and 2 bases at J, with 7 bases in the middle.

The specimen comprised CD4+ T cells from PBMCs cultured with HCoV-OC43 spike peptides, sampled after COVID-19 vaccination. Indicated subset: HCoV-OC43 spike overlapping peptide pool stimulation. The rearrangement links TRBV20-1 to TRBJ2-2, with D unresolved. This clonotype was sampled from a human donor who received a COVID-19 vaccine. CDR3 DNA: TGCAGTGCTAGTCGGGCAAACACCGGGGAGCTGTTTTTT. This sequence encodes CSASRANTGELFF.